These 12 T cell receptor beta chains were all obtained from the same sample, sequenced in a study of T cell responses to AZD1222 COVID-19 vaccine. Data came from immunoSEQ multiplex PCR; TCRdb stores just in-frame clones and leaves some out. The table records roughly 100,000 clones, approximately 89% of them present only once. The input for sequencing was peripheral blood, taken on day 0 of AZD1222 vaccination. The receptor set was obtained from an adult in good health.

The J gene is TRBJ1-2, the V gene TRBV3-1 (or the pseudogene TRBV3-2), with TRBD1 identical over 7 bases. V gave up 1 base and J gave up 0 bases; unmatched junction bases: 2. Germline V gene sequence: CDR1 LGHDT, CDR2 YNNKEL (reference sequence). The CDR3 runs 15 residues. CDR3 protein: CASSQGGTANYGYTF. The CDR3 bases are TGTGCCAGCAGCCAAGGGGGGACAGCTAACTATGGCTACACCTTC.

Here the CDR3 DNA reads TGTGCCAGCTCAAGGACAGGGGGGACTGGGGCCAACGTCCTGACTTTC. Translation: CASSRTGGTGANVLTF. The chain uses TRBV18 and TRBJ2-6; 10 nucleotides agree with TRBD1. In germline, CDR1 is KGHSH, CDR2 LQKENI. CDR3 length equals 16 residues. V trimming: 5 bases; J trimming: 2 bases; junction bases outside the gene matches: 3.

CDR3 bases: TGTGCCAGCAGCAAGCGACAGGGGGCGAAGGAGCAGTACTTC. Protein product: CASSKRQGAKEQYF. The rearrangement joins TRBV6-5 to TRBJ2-7, with 10 bases matching TRBD1. The trim removed 6 bases at V and 7 bases at J, leaving 9 bases unmatched. Germline V gene sequence: CDR1 MNHEY, CDR2 SVGAGI. This CDR3 is 14 amino acids long.

The rearrangement uses TRBV5-1 and TRBJ1-1; D possibly corresponds to TRBD1 (6 bases). CDR3 size: 15 residues. With 4 bases removed from V and 2 bases from J, the gap between germline ends came to 15 bases. CDR1 is SGHRS, CDR2 YFSETQ, per germline. The DNA for the CDR3 is TGCGCCAGCAGCGTGGTGGCCAGGGGAAACACTGAAGCTTTCTTT. Its protein is CASSVVARGNTEAFF. The full variable domain, rest sourced from reference TRBV5-1 and TRBJ1-1, is KAGVTQTPRYLIKTRGQQVTLSCSPISGHRSVSWYQQTPGQGLQFLFEYFSETQRNKGNFPGRFSGRQFSNSRSEMNVSTLELGDSALYLCASSVVARGNTEAFFGQGTRLTVV.

The table lists this clone with a count of one. The rearrangement links TRBV19 to TRBJ2-7, with TRBD2 as a possible D gene (6 bases). There are 12 residues in the CDR3. The germline CDR1 and CDR2 sequences are LNHDA and SQIVND (reference sequence). Trimming shortened V by 3 bases and J by 4 bases, and 7 bases separated the two germline ends. The CDR3 DNA reads as TGTGCCAGTAGTATGCGGGGTTACGAGCAGTACTTC. Translated, it gives CASSMRGYEQYF. Drawing the rest from reference TRBV19 and TRBJ2-7, the complete variable domain is DGGITQSPKYLFRKEGQNVTLSCEQNLNHDAMYWYRQDPGQGLRLIYYSQIVNDFQKGDIAEGYSVSREKKESFPLTVTSAQKNPTAFYLCASSMRGYEQYFGPGTRLTVT.

The V and J genes are TRBV2 and TRBJ2-1; 11 nucleotides line up with TRBD2. The V gene's germline CDR1 is SNHLY and CDR2 FYNNEI. The junction had 0 bases not matched to a gene; V was cut back by 2 bases and J by 0 bases. This CDR3 has 16 amino acids. The chain's CDR3 is CASSELAGGSYNEQFF. The CDR3 DNA reads TGTGCCAGCAGTGAACTAGCGGGAGGCTCCTACAATGAGCAGTTCTTC.

The chain combines TRBV4-1 with TRBJ2-7, with unresolved D. The V end lost 4 bases, the J end lost 2 bases, and 15 bases lay between the germline ends. CDR1 and CDR2 (germline): MGHRA, YSYEKL. There are 15 residues in the CDR3. In nucleotides, the CDR3 is TGCGCCAGCAGCCTGAAGAATCTAGGCACCTACGAGCAGTACTTC. Its translation is CASSLKNLGTYEQYF.

Worth noting for this clone: The sample holds other DNA sequences that translate to the same CDR3. The chain joins TRBV7-9 to TRBJ1-2; TRBD1 is a possible D gene (6 bases). V lost 5 bases to trimming and J lost 3 bases, with 10 bases between them. This CDR3 contains 13 residues. The germline V gene has CDR1 SEHNR and CDR2 FQNEAQ (reference sequence). The CDR3 loop is CASSLGQHYGYTF. For the CDR3, the DNA is TGTGCCAGCAGCCTCGGACAGCACTATGGCTACACCTTC.

The chain links TRBV19 to TRBJ2-1; 11 bases are shared with TRBD2. CDR3 length: 16 amino acids. CDR1 is LNHDA and CDR2 is SQIVND in the germline V gene (reference sequence). With 6 bases clipped from V and 0 bases from J, the junction kept 4 bases outside the gene matches. CDR3 nucleotides: TGTGCCAGTAGGCTGGGACTAGCGGACTCCTACAATGAGCAGTTCTTC. Translated: CASRLGLADSYNEQFF.

The chain couples TRBV10-2 to TRBJ1-2; no definite D call. The CDR3 has 15 residues. The germline V gene has CDR1 WSHSY and CDR2 SAAADI. Trimming pared 3 bases from V and 6 bases from J, leaving 17 bases between. CDR3 amino acids: CASSEFGISGNGYTF. In DNA, the CDR3 is TGCGCCAGCAGTGAATTCGGGATATCCGGGAATGGCTACACCTTC.

In DNA form, the CDR3 reads TGTGCCAGCAGTTACTCTGGGCAGGGTGAAGCTTTCTTT. It yields the protein CASSYSGQGEAFF. The chain joins TRBV6-5 to TRBJ1-1; D possibly corresponds to TRBD1 (5 bases). CDR1 and CDR2 (germline): MNHEY, SVGAGI. V was cut by 0 bases and J by 7 bases, with 9 bases left in between. There are 13 residues in the CDR3.

This chain uses TRBV19 with TRBJ1-1; no firm D call. With 6 bases removed from V and 0 bases from J, the gap between germline ends came to 11 bases. This CDR3 is built from 14 residues. Germline CDR1 LNHDA, CDR2 SQIVND (reference sequence). Written as DNA, the CDR3 is TGTGCCAGTAGGGACGTAGTCATGAACACTGAAGCTTTCTTT. This translates into CASRDVVMNTEAFF.